Shown below are 20 T cell receptor beta chains from a single sample sequenced in a study of T cells after yellow fever vaccination. MiXCR, applied by TCRdb to the 5' RACE reads, yields one record per CDR3 protein. The repertoire includes about 170,000 distinct CDR3 sequences, approximately 6.2% of them detected once, and 2.9% sits in the top ten. Sequenced here: CD4+ T cells sorted from PBMCs, sampled on the day of the first yellow fever vaccination. These TCRs come from a young man who received the YFV17D yellow fever vaccine.

This clonotype was seen a handful of times. The chain joins TRBV11-2 to TRBJ1-5; D call uncertain. In germline, CDR1 is SGHAT, CDR2 FQNNGV. The CDR3 totals 15 residues. V shed 5 bases and J shed 1 base, with 12 bases lying between them. The CDR3 DNA follows: TGTGCCAGCAGCGCCGGGAGATCGAGCAATCAGCCCCAGCATTTT. Its translation is CASSAGRSSNQPQHF.

The V gene is TRBV28, the J gene TRBJ2-5, with 7 bases that match TRBD1. The CDR3 extends over 14 amino acids. V was pared by 4 bases and J by 0 bases, with 2 bases of the junction left unmatched. Germline values: CDR1 MDHEN, CDR2 SYDVKM. For the CDR3, the DNA is TGTGCCAGCAGTTCGGACAGGTACCAAGAGACCCAGTACTTC. As protein: CASSSDRYQETQYF.

This clonotype was counted between two and nine times. V and J are TRBV28 and TRBJ1-1; D perhaps matches TRBD1 (5 bases). Germline CDR1 reads MDHEN; CDR2 reads SYDVKM. The V end lost 6 bases, the J end lost 5 bases, and 16 bases lay between the germline ends. This CDR3 spans 14 amino acids. CDR3 nucleotide sequence: TGTGCCAGCAGCCCCCGGACCCGGGGGACTGAAGCTTTCTTT. Amino acids: CASSPRTRGTEAFF.

In its sample, this clonotype was seen a few times. The chain is built from TRBV7-9 and TRBJ2-1; 7 nucleotides agree with TRBD1. This CDR3 region has 15 residues. Germline V lookup: CDR1 SEHNR, CDR2 FQNEAQ (reference sequence). Trimming took 2 bases from V and 5 from J; bases not matched to a gene: 6. CDR3 nucleotide sequence: TGTGCCAGCAGCTTACTCGGGACAGACCACAATGAGCAGTTCTTC. Residues: CASSLLGTDHNEQFF.

This clonotype was counted between two and nine times. The V gene is TRBV14, the J gene TRBJ2-5, with D possibly TRBD1 on 6 matching bases. The CDR3 contains 14 residues. Germline CDR1 and CDR2: SGHDN and FVKESK. Deletions cut 4 bases from V and 0 bases from J, with 9 bases between. The CDR3, as DNA: TGTGCCAGCAGCCGGGGGCGGGACCAAGAGACCCAGTACTTC. Translating it yields CASSRGRDQETQYF.

This clonotype was picked up a small number of times. The chain combines TRBV27 with TRBJ2-3; TRBD1 matches at 7 bases. Germline CDR1 MNHEY, CDR2 SMNVEV (reference sequence). V was pared by 8 bases and J by 3 bases, with 5 bases of the junction left unmatched. CDR3 size: 13 residues. The DNA of the CDR3 is TGTGCCAGCGGGACAGTAGGGACAGATACGCAGTATTTT. Protein product: CASGTVGTDTQYF.

This clonotype was seen only a few times. The V call is TRBV12-3 or TRBV12-4, the J call TRBJ2-7, with D possibly TRBD1 on 5 matching bases. V lost 6 bases and J 6 bases, leaving 15 bases between the germline ends. The CDR3 runs to 13 residues. CDR3 nucleotides: TGTGCCAGCAGCCCCCAGGGATGGGGCGAGCAGTACTTC. Amino acid sequence: CASSPQGWGEQYF.

Remarks on this clonotype: Since a much larger clone is just one base distant, this may be a read error. This rearrangement joins TRBV20-1 to TRBJ2-1; a weak D match, TRBD2 (5 bases). V was shortened by 4 bases and J by 3 bases, with 13 bases between the two germline ends. Per germline, CDR1 DFQATT and CDR2 SNEGSKA (reference sequence). CDR3 size: 14 residues. The CDR3 DNA is TGCAGTGCTAAAGTGGTAGCGAACTACAATGAGCAGTTCTTC. As protein: CSAKVVANYNEQFF.

At least ten counts were recorded for this clonotype. The DNA for the CDR3 is TGTGCCAGCAGCTTCCCGAAGGCGGGCTATGAGCAGTTCTTC. As protein: CASSFPKAGYEQFF. The chain couples TRBV7-2 to TRBJ2-1, with D maybe TRBD2 (5 bases). Trimming left V 3 bases short and J 8 bases short, with 14 bases between. The CDR3 runs to 14 residues. The germline gives CDR1 SGHTA, CDR2 FQGNSA.

This clonotype was observed a few times. The chain joins TRBV6-1 to TRBJ2-5; a possible D gene is TRBD1 (6 bases). V gave up 7 bases and J gave up 2 bases, with 11 bases separating them. This CDR3 comprises 13 residues. Germline V gene lookup returns CDR1 MNHNS and CDR2 SASEGT. The CDR3 DNA reads as TGTGCCAGCATCTACGGGACACAAGAGACCCAGTACTTC. Translating it yields CASIYGTQETQYF.

This clonotype was seen a handful of times. The chain is built from TRBV16 and TRBJ1-6, with D uncertain. The CDR3 loop spans 15 amino acids. V was trimmed by 1 base and J by 8 bases, leaving 12 bases between them. Germline lookup yields CDR1 KGHSY and CDR2 FQNENV. The CDR3 DNA follows: TGTGCCAGCAGCCAATTCGCTATACCCTATTCACCCCTCCACTTT. This codes for CASSQFAIPYSPLHF.

This clonotype came up a few times. This chain links TRBV7-8 with TRBJ1-6; D gene unclear. The V gene's germline CDR1 is SGHVS and CDR2 FQNEAQ. V dropped 1 base and J dropped 11 bases, with 9 bases sitting between them. The CDR3 totals 13 residues. The CDR3 protein is CASSLGRETPLHF. CDR3 sequence (DNA): TGTGCCAGCAGCTTAGGGAGGGAGACACCCCTCCACTTT. The full variable domain, in which reference TRBV7-8 and TRBJ1-6 provide the parts outside the CDR3, is GAGVSQSPRYKVAKRGQDVALRCDPISGHVSLFWYQQALGQGPEFLTYFQNEAQLDKSGLPSDRFFAERPEGSVSTLKIQRTQQEDSAVYLCASSLGRETPLHFGNGTRLTVT.

This clonotype was picked up many times. The chain combines TRBV2 with TRBJ2-7; 13 nucleotides line up with TRBD2. Trimming removed 8 bases from V and 2 bases from J; junction bases left unmatched: 6. Germline V gene data show CDR1 as SNHLY and CDR2 as FYNNEI. This CDR3 comprises 15 residues. The CDR3 loop is CASGLAGERAYEQYF. CDR3 DNA: TGTGCCAGCGGACTAGCGGGGGAAAGGGCCTACGAGCAGTACTTC.

This clonotype has ten or more counts. J is TRBJ2-5 and V is TRBV12-3 or TRBV12-4; perhaps TRBD2 as D (5 bases). The CDR3 loop spans 14 amino acids. Trimming pared 4 bases from V and 6 bases from J, leaving 15 bases between. Written as DNA, the CDR3 is TGTGCCAGCAGTTACGGGGATCCGACACAGACCCAGTACTTC. Residues: CASSYGDPTQTQYF.

This clonotype was observed at least ten times. This rearrangement joins TRBV29-1 to TRBJ1-1, with no clear D. V was trimmed by 1 base and J by 1 base, leaving 10 bases between them. Germline CDR1 and CDR2: SQVTM and ANQGSEA. The CDR3 contains 14 residues. The CDR3 here is CSVEGREWNTEAFF. DNA of the CDR3: TGCAGCGTTGAAGGCCGGGAGTGGAACACTGAAGCTTTCTTT.

This chain links TRBV6-1 with TRBJ1-5; 7 bases map to TRBD1. With 6 bases clipped from V and 6 bases from J, the junction kept 11 bases outside the gene matches. Germline V lookup: CDR1 MNHNS, CDR2 SASEGT. The CDR3 extends over 15 amino acids. The DNA for the CDR3 is TGTGCCAGCAGACTACAGGGGTTGGGCATTCAGCCCCAGCATTTT. Translated: CASRLQGLGIQPQHF.

The V gene is TRBV15, the J gene TRBJ1-2, with D possibly matching TRBD1 (5 bases). The CDR3 runs 16 residues. Per germline, CDR1 LNHNV and CDR2 YYDKDF (reference sequence). Trimming took off 5 bases at V and 3 bases at J, with 19 bases between the two ends. The CDR3: CATSPPSGGSHYGYTF. CDR3 bases: TGTGCCACCAGCCCACCATCGGGGGGAAGTCACTATGGCTACACCTTC. Complete variable domain (other parts from reference TRBV15 and TRBJ1-2): DAMVIQNPRYQVTQFGKPVTLSCSQTLNHNVMYWYQQKSSQAPKLLFHYYDKDFNNEADTPDNFQSRRPNTSFCFLDIRSPGLGDTAMYLCATSPPSGGSHYGYTFGSGTRLTVV.

This chain joins TRBV20-1 and TRBJ2-7, with D perhaps TRBD1 (6 bases). Germline V gene data show CDR1 as DFQATT and CDR2 as SNEGSKA (reference sequence). Deletions cut 6 bases from V and 2 bases from J, with 11 bases between. The CDR3 extends over 12 amino acids. This chain's CDR3 is CSARGQTYEQYF. CDR3 bases: TGCAGTGCCCGTGGACAGACCTACGAGCAGTACTTC.

The rearrangement uses TRBV2 and TRBJ2-3; TRBD1 matches at 9 bases. The CDR3 sequence is 16 residues long. Germline CDR1 SNHLY, CDR2 FYNNEI. With 5 bases clipped from V and 2 bases from J, the junction kept 8 bases outside the gene matches. The chain's CDR3 is CASSRQGGTPTDTQYF. The DNA of the CDR3 is TGTGCCAGCAGTCGACAGGGGGGGACACCCACAGATACGCAGTATTTT.

The chain carries TRBV29-1 and TRBJ2-3; 10 bases agree with TRBD1. V lost 4 bases to trimming and J lost 8 bases; unmatched junction nucleotides: 6. The length of the CDR3 is 13 residues. The V gene's germline CDR1 is SQVTM and CDR2 ANQGSEA. The CDR3 sequence: CSVGGQGRGTQYF. The CDR3 DNA follows: TGCAGCGTTGGGGGACAGGGGAGGGGTACGCAGTATTTT.